This T cell receptor beta chain appears in the sequencing data of a study of OX40 agonist ivuxolimab in advanced cancers. Looking at the study overall: Every patient in dose escalation had hepatocellular carcinoma, melanoma, renal cell or head and neck cancer. Partial responses occurred in Three dose-escalation patients, one with hepatocellular carcinoma and two with cutaneous melanoma.

The CDR3 totals 12 residues. V lost 6 bases to trimming and J lost 15 bases, with 18 bases between them. Germline lookup yields CDR1 SNHLY and CDR2 FYNNEI. Autoimmune disease history or systemic immunosuppression disqualified patients. Assay: immunoSEQ multiplex PCR; the TCRdb copy retains only in-frame clones and omits some. The data show about 73,000 clones, more than 70% seen once. J is TRBJ1-5 and V is TRBV2; D may be TRBD1 (5 bases). Material: CD4+ or CD8+ T cells sorted from blood, obtained in a trial of the OX40 agonist ivuxolimab. The sequence derives from an adult with an advanced solid tumor such as melanoma, head and neck, liver or kidney cancer. CDR3 coding DNA: TGTGCCAGCAGGGACTCAGGGATGGGACCGCATTTT. It is translated as CASRDSGMGPHF.